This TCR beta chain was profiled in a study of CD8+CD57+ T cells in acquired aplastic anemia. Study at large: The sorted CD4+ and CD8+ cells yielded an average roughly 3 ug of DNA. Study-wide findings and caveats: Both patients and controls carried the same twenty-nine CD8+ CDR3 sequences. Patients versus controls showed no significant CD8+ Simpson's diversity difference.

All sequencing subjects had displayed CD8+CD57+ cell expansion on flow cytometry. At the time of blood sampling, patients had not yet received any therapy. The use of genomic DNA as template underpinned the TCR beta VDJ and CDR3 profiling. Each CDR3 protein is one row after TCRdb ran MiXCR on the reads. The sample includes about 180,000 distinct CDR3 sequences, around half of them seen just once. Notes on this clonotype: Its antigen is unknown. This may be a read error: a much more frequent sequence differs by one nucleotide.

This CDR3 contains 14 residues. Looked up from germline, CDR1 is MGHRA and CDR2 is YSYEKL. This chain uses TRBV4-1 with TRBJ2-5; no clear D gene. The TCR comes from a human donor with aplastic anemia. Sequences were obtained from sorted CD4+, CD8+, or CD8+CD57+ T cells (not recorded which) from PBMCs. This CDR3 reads CASSQLSFKETQCF. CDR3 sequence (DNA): TGCGCCAGCAGCCAATTATCTTTCAAAGAGACCCAGTGCTTC.